This T cell receptor (beta chain) is from a study of blood T cells in healthy people across ages. Study-level findings and limits: Naive T cell percentage and TCR beta diversity correlated strongly. Estimated diversity across one million T cells was deemed an underestimate.

The V end lost 10 bases, the J end lost 4 bases, and 23 bases lay between the germline ends. Per the germline V gene, CDR1 is MNHNS and CDR2 is SASEGT. The CDR3 is 16 amino acids. A few counts support this clonotype. Antigen unknown. Sample-barcoded 5' priming and a J-beta primer mix drove a second PCR of about 7 to 12 cycles. TCRdb independently ran MiXCR on the 5' RACE reads; one entry per CDR3 protein. This table holds some 1.5 million distinct CDR3 sequences, roughly 27% found once. The receptor's source is a woman aged 30 to 39 in good health. Sequencing used blood. The chain recombines TRBV6-1 with TRBJ2-1, with a weak D call TRBD2 (5 bases). CDR3 DNA: TGTGCCACCGGGTTCTTTAAGCGAACGGGGTACAATGAGCAGTTCTTC. This translates into CATGFFKRTGYNEQFF.